This T cell receptor (beta chain) is from a study of control samples from healthy donors and cancer patients. Per the germline V gene, CDR1 is SGHRS and CDR2 is YFSETQ. The length of the CDR3 is 15 residues. V dropped 3 bases and J dropped 6; count of bases not matched to a gene: 5. Method: immunoSEQ multiplex PCR; TCRdb's copy keeps in-frame clones and lacks some. The data hold 150,000 to 200,000 clones, with 90% observed a single time. The sequence came from a woman in her 50s in good health. J is TRBJ2-5 and V is TRBV5-1; 13 bases are shared with TRBD2. Material for sequencing was blood. In DNA form, the CDR3 reads TGCGCCAGCAGCTCGACTAGCGGGGGGTTACAGACCCAGTACTTC. It yields the protein CASSSTSGGLQTQYF. The full variable domain, completed using reference TRBV5-1 and TRBJ2-5, is KAGVTQTPRYLIKTRGQQVTLSCSPISGHRSVSWYQQTPGQGLQFLFEYFSETQRNKGNFPGRFSGRQFSNSRSEMNVSTLELGDSALYLCASSSTSGGLQTQYFGPGTRLLVL.